A selection of T cell receptor beta chains follows, all from one sample in a study of T cell responses to AZD1222 COVID-19 vaccine. Sequencing was performed with immunoSEQ multiplex PCR; in TCRdb, only in-frame clones are kept and a portion is missing. The sample has around 140,000 clones; approximately 85% are singletons. The material was peripheral blood, obtained 28 days after the second dose of the MenACWY control vaccine. These receptors all come from an adult who received the MenACWY meningococcal vaccine as a control. Both conserved end residues are part of each CDR3. The D gene is left open where the match is weak. Some rows mark clone size as missing; the rest say once, few, many or name a class of expanded clone.

TRBJ2-1,once,TRBV11-3,TRBD2,TGTGCCAGCAGCTTAGCTGCGGGGGGCCCCAATGAGCAGTTCTTC,CASSLAAGGPNEQFF
TRBJ2-3,NA,TRBV4-2,TRBD2,TGTGCCAGCAGCGTGGCTAGCGGGGCTTCCACAGATACGCAGTATTTT,CASSVASGASTDTQYF
TRBJ2-2,few,TRBV7-3,TRBD1,TGTGCCAGCAGCTCCAACCGCCCGACAGGGACCGGGGAGCTGTTTTTT,CASSSNRPTGTGELFF
TRBJ1-1,NA,TRBV4-1,TRBD1,TGCGCCAGCAGCCAGCGAATGGGACAGTTAAACACTGAAGCTTTCTTT,CASSQRMGQLNTEAFF
TRBJ1-3,NA,TRBV3-1/TRBV3-2,NA,TGTGCCAGCAGCCAAATAAATTTAGGGAGCTCTGGAAACACCATATATTTT,CASSQINLGSSGNTIYF
TRBJ2-5,NA,TRBV18,NA,TGTGCCAGCTCACCACCGACTAGTAGAGAGACCCAGTACTTC,CASSPPTSRETQYF
TRBJ2-7,NA,TRBV27,NA,TGTGCCAGCAGTTTCGGGATCCCCTACGAGCAGTACTTC,CASSFGIPYEQYF
TRBJ1-2,few,TRBV19,TRBD1,TGTGCCAGTACCCCCCCAGGGGGAGATGGCTACACCTTC,CASTPPGGDGYTF
TRBJ2-1,few,TRBV30,NA,TGTGCCTGGAGTGAAGGTCTCTACAATGAGCAGTTCTTC,CAWSEGLYNEQFF
TRBJ1-1,few,TRBV24-1,NA,TGTGCCACCAGTGATTCGTTCACAGGGAGGAATGAAGCTTTCTTT,CATSDSFTGRNEAFF
TRBJ1-3,once,TRBV2,TRBD1,TGTGCCAGCAGTGGGGACAGGACAAACTCTGGAAACACCATATATTTT,CASSGDRTNSGNTIYF
TRBJ1-3,NA,TRBV18,NA,TGTGCCAGCTCACCCCATGAATCGACACCCGCGAATTTT,CASSPHESTPANF
TRBJ1-6,NA,TRBV7-9,NA,TGTGCCAGCAGCTTAGCCTTATCACCCCTCCACTTT,CASSLALSPLHF
TRBJ2-7,NA,TRBV24-1,NA,TGTGCCACCAGTGATTTATGGCCACGCTCCTACGAGCAGTACTTC,CATSDLWPRSYEQYF
TRBJ1-4,NA,TRBV6-5,NA,TGTGCCAGCACCCTGGGTGAAAAACTGTTTTTT,CASTLGEKLFF
TRBJ1-1,NA,TRBV3-1/TRBV3-2,TRBD1,TGTGCCAGCAGCTCCAGCCGACAGGGGAACACTGAAGCTTTCTTT,CASSSSRQGNTEAFF
TRBJ1-2,NA,TRBV3-1/TRBV3-2,TRBD1,TGTGCCAGCAGCCAAGGCCACAGGGGAAGAAACTATGGCTACACCTTC,CASSQGHRGRNYGYTF
TRBJ2-1,NA,TRBV5-8,NA,TGTGCCAGCAGCCTCAGGGAGCAGTTCTTC,CASSLREQFF
TRBJ1-3,NA,TRBV19,NA,TGTGCCAGTAGTCCTGGATACTCTGGAAACACCATATATTTT,CASSPGYSGNTIYF
TRBJ2-5,NA,TRBV5-1,NA,TGCGCCACCCAAGGGGGACCTTACCAAGAGACCCAGTACTTC,CATQGGPYQETQYF
TRBJ2-7,NA,TRBV27,TRBD2,TGTGCCAGCAGTCAGCGGGAGAAGTACGAGCAGTACTTC,CASSQREKYEQYF
TRBJ1-1,NA,TRBV25-1,NA,TGTGCCAGCAGTGGGTCAGGGAAAGGGATCGAAGCTTTCTTT,CASSGSGKGIEAFF
TRBJ1-1,NA,TRBV19,NA,TGTGCCAGTAGCCTGGACACGACGGGCACTGAAGCTTTCTTT,CASSLDTTGTEAFF
TRBJ2-7,NA,TRBV5-1,NA,TGCGCCAGCAGCTTGGACTACGAGCAGTACTTC,CASSLDYEQYF
TRBJ2-2,NA,TRBV23-1,TRBD1,TGCGCCAGCAGTCAATCACAGGGGGCGAACACCGGGGAGCTGTTTTTT,CASSQSQGANTGELFF
TRBJ1-5,NA,TRBV29-1,NA,TGCAGCGTTGTGGGTCAGGGAGGTCAGCCCCAGCATTTT,CSVVGQGGQPQHF
TRBJ2-5,NA,TRBV28,NA,TGTGCCAGCAGCTTGATGGTGACCCAGTACTTC,CASSLMVTQYF
TRBJ2-7,NA,TRBV30,TRBD1,TGTGCCTGTCCGGGACAGGGCTACGAGCAGTACTTC,CACPGQGYEQYF
TRBJ1-4,NA,TRBV5-1,TRBD1,TGCGCCAGCAGCTTGGGGACAGGATATAATGAAAAACTGTTTTTT,CASSLGTGYNEKLFF
TRBJ1-5,NA,TRBV6-5,TRBD1,TGTGCCAGCAGTTCCTCGGGACAGGGCTATCAGCCCCAGCATTTT,CASSSSGQGYQPQHF
TRBJ1-1,NA,TRBV10-1,NA,TGCGCCAGCAGTCAAGGGATGAACACTGAAGCTTTCTTT,CASSQGMNTEAFF
TRBJ1-4,NA,TRBV28,TRBD1,TGTGGGACGGGCCCAGGGGGTGGGGAGGAAAAACTGTTTTTT,CGTGPGGGEEKLFF
TRBJ2-7,NA,TRBV29-1,NA,TGCAGCGTTGAAGGGCTAGTGGACGAGCAGTACTTC,CSVEGLVDEQYF
TRBJ2-3,NA,TRBV5-4,TRBD1,TGTGCCAGCAGCCCGACAGGGTTCACAGATACGCAGTATTTT,CASSPTGFTDTQYF
TRBJ2-1,NA,TRBV5-1,NA,TGCGCCAGCAGCGGCGAAACCTCCAGCAATGAGCAGTTCTTC,CASSGETSSNEQFF
TRBJ2-6,NA,TRBV19,NA,TGTGCCAGTTCACCCGGGGCCAACGTCCTGACTTTC,CASSPGANVLTF
TRBJ2-7,NA,TRBV19,TRBD1,TGTGCCAGTAGTGCCCGGACAGGGGGGAATTACGAGCAGTACTTC,CASSARTGGNYEQYF